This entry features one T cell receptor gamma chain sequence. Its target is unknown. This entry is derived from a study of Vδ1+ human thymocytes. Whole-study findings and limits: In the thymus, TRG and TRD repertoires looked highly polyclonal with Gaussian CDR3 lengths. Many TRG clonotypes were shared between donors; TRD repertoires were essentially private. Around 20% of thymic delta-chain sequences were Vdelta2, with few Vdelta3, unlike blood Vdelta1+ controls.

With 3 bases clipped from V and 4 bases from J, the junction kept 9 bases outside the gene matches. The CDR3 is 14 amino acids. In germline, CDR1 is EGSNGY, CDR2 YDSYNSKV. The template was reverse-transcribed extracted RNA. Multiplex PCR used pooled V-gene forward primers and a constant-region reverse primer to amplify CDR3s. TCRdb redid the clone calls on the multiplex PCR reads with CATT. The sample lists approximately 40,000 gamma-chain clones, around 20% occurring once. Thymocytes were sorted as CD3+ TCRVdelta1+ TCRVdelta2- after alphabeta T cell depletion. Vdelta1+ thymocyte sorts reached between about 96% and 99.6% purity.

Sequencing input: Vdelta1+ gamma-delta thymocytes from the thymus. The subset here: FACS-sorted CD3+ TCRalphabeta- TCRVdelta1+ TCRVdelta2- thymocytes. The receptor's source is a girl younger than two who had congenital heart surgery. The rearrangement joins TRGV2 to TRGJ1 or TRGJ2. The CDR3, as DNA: TGTGCCACCTGGGACAGGCTTATCTATTATAAGAAACTCTTT. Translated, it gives CATWDRLIYYKKLF.